A single sample gave rise to the 9 T cell receptor beta chains below, sequenced in a study of T cell changes during pregnancy in multiple sclerosis (dated by TCRdb to between 2018 and 2021). The method was the immunoSEQ multiplex PCR assay. Entries here come from immuneACCESS through TCRdb and include only in-frame sequences with V and J called. Some clones fail to appear in such tables; in the studies checked, an unresolved V gene covers under half of the shortfall, and the cause of the remainder is unknown. This sample lists roughly 100,000 clones; almost 95% were detected once. The ten largest account for more than 0.85% of the sample. Specimen: peripheral blood, collected after pregnancy. Receptor source: a female donor with multiple sclerosis, enrolled in a pregnancy study.

The gene calls are TRBV28 and TRBJ1-2, with 7 nucleotides matching TRBD1. The length of the CDR3 is 16 residues. Unmatched junction bases numbered 13, after V lost 5 bases and J lost 4 bases. Germline V gene lookup returns CDR1 MDHEN and CDR2 SYDVKM. CDR3 DNA sequence: TGTGCCAGCAGTGTATTCGGACAGCCAGGGGGCTATGGCTACACCTTC. This sequence encodes CASSVFGQPGGYGYTF.

This chain uses TRBV18 with TRBJ1-2; TRBD1 matches 12 bases. V lost 5 bases and J lost 6; bases outside the gene matches: 4. CDR1 is KGHSH, CDR2 LQKENI, per germline. CDR3 length equals 14 residues. CDR3 sequence (DNA): TGTGCCAGCTCAGCGGGACAGGGGGCGAATGGCTACACCTTC. It yields the protein CASSAGQGANGYTF. Variable domain in full (rest from reference TRBV18 and TRBJ1-2): NAGVMQNPRHLVRRRGQEARLRCSPMKGHSHVYWYRQLPEEGLKFMVYLQKENIIDESGMPKERFSAEFPKEGPSILRIQQVVRGDSAAYFCASSAGQGANGYTFGSGTRLTVV.

V gene TRBV9 combines with J gene TRBJ2-3; D might be TRBD2 (6 bases). Germline CDR1 is SGDLS and CDR2 is YYNGEE. Trimming pared 0 bases from V and 3 bases from J, leaving 8 bases between. The CDR3 is 14 residues long. CDR3: CASSVVGLTDTQYF. DNA for the CDR3: TGTGCCAGCAGCGTAGTGGGACTTACAGATACGCAGTATTTT.

V gene TRBV5-4 combines with J gene TRBJ1-4; D is perhaps TRBD1 (5 bases). The CDR3 has 14 amino acids. V lost 0 bases and J lost 8, with 11 bases in between. Germline loops: CDR1 SGHNT, CDR2 YYREEE (reference sequence). The CDR3 is CASSLEQAQEKLFF. CDR3 nucleotides: TGTGCCAGCAGCTTGGAACAGGCGCAAGAAAAACTGTTTTTT.

This chain uses TRBV7-3 with TRBJ1-1; TRBD1 might be the D (5 bases). Trimming took off 2 bases at V and 4 bases at J, with 14 bases between the two ends. Looked up from germline, CDR1 is SGHTA and CDR2 is FQGTGA. CDR3 length: 15 residues. The DNA of the CDR3 is TGTGCCAGCAGCTTATTTAGGGGAACTGCCACTGAAGCTTTCTTT. Translated: CASSLFRGTATEAFF.

The V call is TRBV30, the J call TRBJ1-5, with TRBD1 identical over 9 bases. CDR3 length equals 15 residues. V lost 5 bases and J lost 7; bases outside the gene matches: 12. In germline, CDR1 is GTSNPN, CDR2 SVGIG (reference sequence). The DNA for the CDR3 is TGTGCCTGGCGGGACAGGGCAGGGGAGGGGCAGCCCCAGCATTTT. Translating it yields CAWRDRAGEGQPQHF. The full variable domain, rest sourced from reference TRBV30 and TRBJ1-5, is SQTIHQWPATLVQPVGSPLSLECTVEGTSNPNLYWYRQAAGRGLQLLFYSVGIGQISSEVPQNLSASRPQDRQFILSSKKLLLSDSGFYLCAWRDRAGEGQPQHFGDGTRLSIL.

This clone turned up a few times. Here the CDR3 reads CASSLGGNTIYF. In DNA form, the CDR3 reads TGTGCCAGCAGCTTAGGCGGGAACACCATATATTTT. This chain links TRBV7-2 with TRBJ1-3; the D is unclear. V was clipped by 1 base and J by 7 bases, with 5 bases between them. This CDR3 has 12 residues. Per germline, CDR1 SGHTA and CDR2 FQGNSA. Based on the CDR3 plus reference TRBV7-2 and TRBJ1-3, the full variable domain is GAGVSQSPSNKVTEKGKDVELRCDPISGHTALYWYRQSLGQGLEFLIYFQGNSAPDKSGLPSDRFSAERTGGSVSTLTIQRTQQEDSAVYLCASSLGGNTIYFGEGSWLTVV.

This clone was seen repeatedly, ten times or more. V gene TRBV9 combines with J gene TRBJ1-1, with D hard to call. From germline, CDR1 is SGDLS and CDR2 YYNGEE. The CDR3 loop spans 13 amino acids. Trimming took off 6 bases at V and 1 base at J, with 10 bases between the two ends. The CDR3 region has the DNA TGTGCCAGCACCAACAGTAAGAACACTGAAGCTTTCTTT. Translated: CASTNSKNTEAFF.

J is TRBJ2-2 and V is TRBV6-6, with 7 bases matching TRBD2. With V trimmed by 2 bases and J by 1 base, 4 bases remained unmatched. The CDR3 is made up of 16 amino acids. Germline CDR1 reads MNHNY; CDR2 reads SVGAGI (reference sequence). The CDR3 region has the DNA TGTGCCAGCAGTTACGGTCTAGCGGTGAACACCGGGGAGCTGTTTTTT. Translating gives CASSYGLAVNTGELFF.